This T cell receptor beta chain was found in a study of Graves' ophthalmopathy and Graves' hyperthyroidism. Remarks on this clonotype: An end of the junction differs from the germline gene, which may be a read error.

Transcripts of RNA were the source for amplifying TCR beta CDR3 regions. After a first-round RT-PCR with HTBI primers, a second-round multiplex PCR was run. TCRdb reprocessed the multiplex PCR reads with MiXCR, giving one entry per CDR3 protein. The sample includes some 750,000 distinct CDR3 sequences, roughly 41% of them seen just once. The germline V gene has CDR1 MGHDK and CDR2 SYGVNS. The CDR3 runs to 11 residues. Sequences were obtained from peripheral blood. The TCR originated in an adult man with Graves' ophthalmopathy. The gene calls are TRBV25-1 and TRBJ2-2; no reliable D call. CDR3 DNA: TGTACCAGCAGCCTCACCGGGGAGCTGTTTTTT. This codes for CTSSLTGELFF.